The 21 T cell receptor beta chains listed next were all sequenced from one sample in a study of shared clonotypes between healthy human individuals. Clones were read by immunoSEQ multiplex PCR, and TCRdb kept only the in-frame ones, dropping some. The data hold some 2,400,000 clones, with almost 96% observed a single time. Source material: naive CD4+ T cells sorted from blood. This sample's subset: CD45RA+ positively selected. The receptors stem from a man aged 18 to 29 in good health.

DNA of the CDR3: TGCGCCAGCAGCCAAGCCGCGGGGACTTATAATTCACCCCTCCACTTT. Amino acid sequence: CASSQAAGTYNSPLHF. V and J are TRBV4-3 and TRBJ1-6, with D tentatively TRBD1 (5 bases). V lost 1 base, J lost 4 bases, and 11 bases lay in between. CDR1 and CDR2 (germline): LGHNA, YSLEER. The CDR3 has 16 amino acids.

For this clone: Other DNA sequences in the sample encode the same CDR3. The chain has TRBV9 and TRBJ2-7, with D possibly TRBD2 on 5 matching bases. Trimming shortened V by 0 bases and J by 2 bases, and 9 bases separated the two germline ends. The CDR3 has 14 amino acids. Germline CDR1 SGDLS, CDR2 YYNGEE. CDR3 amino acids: CASSVDRGAYEQYF. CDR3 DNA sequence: TGTGCCAGCAGCGTAGACCGGGGAGCCTACGAGCAGTACTTC.

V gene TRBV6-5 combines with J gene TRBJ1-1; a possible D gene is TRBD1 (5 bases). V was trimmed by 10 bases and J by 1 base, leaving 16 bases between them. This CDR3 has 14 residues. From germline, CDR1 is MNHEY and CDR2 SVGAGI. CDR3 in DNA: TGTGCCACCATACCTTCTACAGGGAACACTGAAGCTTTCTTT. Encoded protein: CATIPSTGNTEAFF.

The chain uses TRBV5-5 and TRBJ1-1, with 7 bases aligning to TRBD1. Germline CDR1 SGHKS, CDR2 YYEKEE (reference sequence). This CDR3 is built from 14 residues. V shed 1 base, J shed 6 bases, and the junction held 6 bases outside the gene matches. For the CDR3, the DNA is TGTGCCAGCAGCTTGAGACAGGGAACCTCTGAAGCTTTCTTT. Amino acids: CASSLRQGTSEAFF. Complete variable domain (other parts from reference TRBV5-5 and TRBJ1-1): DAGVTQSPTHLIKTRGQQVTLRCSPISGHKSVSWYQQVLGQGPQFIFQYYEKEERGRGNFPDRFSARQFPNYSSELNVNALLLGDSALYLCASSLRQGTSEAFFGQGTRLTVV.

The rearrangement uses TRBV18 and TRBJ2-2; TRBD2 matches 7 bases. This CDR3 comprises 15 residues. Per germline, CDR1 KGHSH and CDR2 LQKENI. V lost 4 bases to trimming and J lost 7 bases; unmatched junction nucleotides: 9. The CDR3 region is CASSRRLAGIGELFF. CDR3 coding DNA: TGTGCCAGCTCACGAAGACTAGCTGGGATCGGGGAGCTGTTTTTT.

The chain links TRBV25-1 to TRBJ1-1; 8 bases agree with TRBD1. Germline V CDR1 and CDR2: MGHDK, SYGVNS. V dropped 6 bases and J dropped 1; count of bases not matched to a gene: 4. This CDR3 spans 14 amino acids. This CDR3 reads CASRGQGRNTEAFF. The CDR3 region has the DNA TGTGCCAGCAGAGGACAGGGCAGGAACACTGAAGCTTTCTTT.

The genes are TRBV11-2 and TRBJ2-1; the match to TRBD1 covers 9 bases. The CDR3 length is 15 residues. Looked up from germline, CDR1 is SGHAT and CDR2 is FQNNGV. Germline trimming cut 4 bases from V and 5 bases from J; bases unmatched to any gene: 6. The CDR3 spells CASSSTGTGNNEQFF. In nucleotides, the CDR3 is TGTGCCAGCAGCTCTACCGGGACAGGGAACAATGAGCAGTTCTTC.

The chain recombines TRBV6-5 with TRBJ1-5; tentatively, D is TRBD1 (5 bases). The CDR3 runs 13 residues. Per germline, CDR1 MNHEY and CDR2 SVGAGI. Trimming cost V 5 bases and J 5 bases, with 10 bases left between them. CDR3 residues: CASSPTVHQPQHF. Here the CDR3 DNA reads TGTGCCAGCAGTCCGACAGTGCATCAGCCCCAGCATTTT.

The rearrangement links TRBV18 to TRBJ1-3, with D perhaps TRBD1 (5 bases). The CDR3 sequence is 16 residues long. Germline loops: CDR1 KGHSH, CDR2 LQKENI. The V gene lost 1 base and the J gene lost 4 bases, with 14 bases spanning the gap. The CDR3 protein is CASSPLAQELGNTIYF. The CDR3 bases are TGTGCCAGCTCACCACTCGCACAGGAGTTGGGAAACACCATATATTTT.

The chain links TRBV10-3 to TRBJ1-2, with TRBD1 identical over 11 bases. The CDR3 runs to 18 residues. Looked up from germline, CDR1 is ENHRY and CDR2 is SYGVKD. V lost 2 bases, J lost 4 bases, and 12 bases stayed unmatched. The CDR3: CAISEPARDRGNFYGYTF. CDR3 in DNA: TGTGCCATCAGTGAGCCCGCCCGGGACAGGGGGAACTTCTATGGCTACACCTTC.

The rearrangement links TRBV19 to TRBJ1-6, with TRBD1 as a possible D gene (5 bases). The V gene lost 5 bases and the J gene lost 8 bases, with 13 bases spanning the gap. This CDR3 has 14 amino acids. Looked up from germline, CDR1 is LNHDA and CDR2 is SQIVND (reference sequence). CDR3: CASSPRSGDSPLHF. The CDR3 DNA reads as TGTGCCAGTAGTCCGAGATCGGGGGATTCACCCCTCCACTTT. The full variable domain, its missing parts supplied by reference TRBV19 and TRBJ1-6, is DGGITQSPKYLFRKEGQNVTLSCEQNLNHDAMYWYRQDPGQGLRLIYYSQIVNDFQKGDIAEGYSVSREKKESFPLTVTSAQKNPTAFYLCASSPRSGDSPLHFGNGTRLTVT.

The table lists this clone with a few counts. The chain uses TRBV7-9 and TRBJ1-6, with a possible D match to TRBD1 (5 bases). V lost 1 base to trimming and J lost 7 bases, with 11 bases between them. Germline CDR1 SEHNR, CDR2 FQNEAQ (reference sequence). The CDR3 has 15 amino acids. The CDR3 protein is CASSLDPGPNSPLHF. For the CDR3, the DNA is TGTGCCAGCAGCTTAGATCCAGGGCCAAATTCACCCCTCCACTTT.

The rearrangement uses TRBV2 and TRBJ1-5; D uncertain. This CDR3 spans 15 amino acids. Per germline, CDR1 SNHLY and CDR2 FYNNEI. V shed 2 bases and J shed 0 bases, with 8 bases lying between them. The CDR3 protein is CASSERADSNQPQHF. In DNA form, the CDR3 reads TGTGCCAGCAGTGAAAGGGCAGATAGCAATCAGCCCCAGCATTTT.

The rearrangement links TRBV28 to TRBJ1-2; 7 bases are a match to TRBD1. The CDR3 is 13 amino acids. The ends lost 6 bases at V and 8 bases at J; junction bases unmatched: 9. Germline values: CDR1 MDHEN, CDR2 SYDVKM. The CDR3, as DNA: TGTGCCAGCAGAACTTGGGACAGCTTGGGCTACACCTTC. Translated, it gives CASRTWDSLGYTF.

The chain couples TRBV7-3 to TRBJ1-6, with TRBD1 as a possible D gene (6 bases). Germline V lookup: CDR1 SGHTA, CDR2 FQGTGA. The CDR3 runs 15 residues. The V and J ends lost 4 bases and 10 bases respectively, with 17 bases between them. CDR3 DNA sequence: TGTGCCAGCAGCTCCCAGGGCAGGGGAGGCTCACCCCTCCACTTT. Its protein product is CASSSQGRGGSPLHF.

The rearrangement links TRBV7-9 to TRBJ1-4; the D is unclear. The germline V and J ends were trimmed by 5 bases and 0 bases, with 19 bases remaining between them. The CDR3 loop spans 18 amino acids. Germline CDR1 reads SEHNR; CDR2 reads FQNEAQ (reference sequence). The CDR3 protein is CASSPRVLAAATNEKLFF. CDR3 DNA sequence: TGTGCCAGCAGCCCGAGGGTTTTGGCCGCCGCAACTAATGAAAAACTGTTTTTT.

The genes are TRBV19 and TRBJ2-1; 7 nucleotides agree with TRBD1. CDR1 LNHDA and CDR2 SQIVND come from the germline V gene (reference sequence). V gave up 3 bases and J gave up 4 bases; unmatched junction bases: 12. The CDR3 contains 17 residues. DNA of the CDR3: TGTGCCAGTAGTATGGGCACCGGACAGGTTGTTTACAATGAGCAGTTCTTC. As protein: CASSMGTGQVVYNEQFF.

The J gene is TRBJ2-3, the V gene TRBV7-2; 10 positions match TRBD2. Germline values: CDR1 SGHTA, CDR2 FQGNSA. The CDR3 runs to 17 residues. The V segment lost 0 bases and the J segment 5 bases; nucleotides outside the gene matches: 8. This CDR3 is CASSLARAGGLRDTQYF. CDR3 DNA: TGTGCCAGCAGCTTAGCGAGAGCGGGAGGGCTCAGAGATACGCAGTATTTT.

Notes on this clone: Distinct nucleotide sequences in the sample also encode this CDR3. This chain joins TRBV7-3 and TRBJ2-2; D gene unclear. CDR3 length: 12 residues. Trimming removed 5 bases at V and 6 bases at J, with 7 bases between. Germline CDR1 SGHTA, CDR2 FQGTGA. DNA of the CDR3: TGTGCCAGCAGCACCCGCCCCGGGGAGCTGTTTTTT. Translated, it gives CASSTRPGELFF.

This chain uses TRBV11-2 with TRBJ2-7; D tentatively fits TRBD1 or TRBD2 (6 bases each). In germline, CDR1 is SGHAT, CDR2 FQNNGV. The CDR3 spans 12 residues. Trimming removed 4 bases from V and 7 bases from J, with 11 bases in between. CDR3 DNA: TGTGCCAGCAGCTCTTTAGGGGGGGAGCAGTACTTC. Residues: CASSSLGGEQYF.

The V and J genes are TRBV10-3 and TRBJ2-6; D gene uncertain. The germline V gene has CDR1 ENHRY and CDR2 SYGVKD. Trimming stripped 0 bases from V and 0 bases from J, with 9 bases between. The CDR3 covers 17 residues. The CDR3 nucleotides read TGTGCCATCAGTGAGTCTCTAGGCGCCTCTGGGGCCAACGTCCTGACTTTC. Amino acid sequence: CAISESLGASGANVLTF.